This T cell receptor (beta chain) is from a study of T-cell memory formation after mild COVID-19. Across the study: Largely donor-specific sequence clusters came from a couple of donors. Findings of the study overall: The finding that pre-infection memory included some responding clones suggested that cross-reactive memory joined. From day 15 to 85, contracting clones were balanced between CD4 and CD8, whereas later expanders leaned toward CD4+.

The length of the CDR3 is 10 residues. V was cut by 0 bases and J by 10 bases, with 1 base left in between. Germline V CDR1 and CDR2: SGHAT, FQNNGV. 5'RACE, which relied on constant-segment primers, yielded TCR alpha and TCR beta cDNA libraries carrying sample barcodes and UMIs. TCRdb independently ran MiXCR on the 5' RACE reads; one entry per CDR3 protein. Of roughly 100,000 distinct CDR3 sequences listed, about 15% are singletons. Comments on this clonotype: Its antigen is as yet unknown.

This chain joins TRBV11-2 and TRBJ2-1; D unclear. The sequencing input was PBMCs or a T cell subset sorted from them (not recorded which). The receptor was derived from a man between 18 and 29 years old who had mild COVID-19 (a few samples of this study predate the infection). Cell type and time point are not known. CDR3 sequence (DNA): TGTGCCAGCAGCTTAGAGGAGCAGTTCTTC. Translation: CASSLEEQFF. The full variable domain, completed using reference TRBV11-2 and TRBJ2-1, is EAGVAQSPRYKIIEKRQSVAFWCNPISGHATLYWYQQILGQGPKLLIQFQNNGVVDDSQLPKDRFSAERLKGVDSTLKIQPAKLEDSAVYLCASSLEEQFFGPGTRLTVL.